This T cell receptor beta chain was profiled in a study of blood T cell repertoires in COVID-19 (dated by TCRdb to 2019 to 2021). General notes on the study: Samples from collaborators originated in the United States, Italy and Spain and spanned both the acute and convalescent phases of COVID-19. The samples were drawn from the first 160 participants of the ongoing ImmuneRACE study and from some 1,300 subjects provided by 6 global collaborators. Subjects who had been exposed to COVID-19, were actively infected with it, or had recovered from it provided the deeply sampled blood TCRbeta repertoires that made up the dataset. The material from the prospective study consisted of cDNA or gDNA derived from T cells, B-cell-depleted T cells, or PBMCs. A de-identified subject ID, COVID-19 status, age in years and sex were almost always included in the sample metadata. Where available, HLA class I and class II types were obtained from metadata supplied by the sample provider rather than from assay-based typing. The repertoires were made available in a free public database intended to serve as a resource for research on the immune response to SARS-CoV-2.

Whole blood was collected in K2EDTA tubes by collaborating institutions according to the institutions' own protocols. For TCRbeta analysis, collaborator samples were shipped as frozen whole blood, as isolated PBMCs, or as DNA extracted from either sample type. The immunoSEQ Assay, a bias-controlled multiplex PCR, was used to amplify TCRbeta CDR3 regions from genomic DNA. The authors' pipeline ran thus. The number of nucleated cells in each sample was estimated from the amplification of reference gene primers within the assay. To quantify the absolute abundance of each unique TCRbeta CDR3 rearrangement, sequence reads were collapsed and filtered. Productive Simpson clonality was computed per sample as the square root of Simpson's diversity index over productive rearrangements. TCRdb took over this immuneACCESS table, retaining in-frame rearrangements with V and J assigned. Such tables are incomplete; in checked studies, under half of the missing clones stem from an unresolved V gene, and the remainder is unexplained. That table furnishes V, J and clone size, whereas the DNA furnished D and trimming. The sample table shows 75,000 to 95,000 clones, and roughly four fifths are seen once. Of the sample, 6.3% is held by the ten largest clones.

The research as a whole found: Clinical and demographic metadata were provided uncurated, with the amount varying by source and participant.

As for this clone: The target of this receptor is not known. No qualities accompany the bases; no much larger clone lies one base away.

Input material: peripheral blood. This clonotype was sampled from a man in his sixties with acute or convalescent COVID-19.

The nucleotides are TGCGCCAGCAGTGCAGGGCGTGGAACCGGGGAGCTGTTTTTT. Protein translation: CASSAGRGTGELFF. The chain was built from TRBV10-1 and TRBJ2-2, with a weak D call of TRBD1 (5 bases match). Via the germline V gene (reference sequence), CDR1 is WNHNN and CDR2 SYGVQD. Trimming at the junction amounts to 4 bases on V and 5 bases on J, and the germline ends lie 11 bases apart. Taken from cysteine to phenylalanine, the CDR3 has 14 residues. Just the 42-base CDR3 DNA is kept, in frame starting at base 1.